This entry concerns a single T cell receptor (beta chain). The sample holds a few counts of this clone. Its antigen has not been determined. The input lacks base qualities; no much larger clone sits a single base away. Between the V and J ends, shortened by 2 bases and 9 bases respectively, the junction contains 7 bases. Reading the germline V gene gives CDR1 MDHEN and CDR2 SYDVKM. Including cysteine and phenylalanine, the CDR3 has 11 amino acids. This entry keeps only the CDR3 DNA: 33 bases, framed from base 1. This entry belongs to a study of beta chain features in type 1 diabetes (dated by TCRdb to 2016 to 2019). General notes on the study: Patients and healthy donors did not differ in mean age, gender distribution, total cell number or subset yield. The study compared the TCRB repertoires of sorted circulating CD4+ T cell subsets in recently diagnosed type 1 diabetes patients with those in matched healthy donors. A total of 90 million to 140 million sorted cells were examined across all samples, and RNA yield correlated strongly with the number of cells per subset. Naive and central memory subsets were obtained from all 30 or so donors, but regulatory and stem cell-like memory subsets were isolated from only 8 patients and 8 healthy donors.

From each donor, a single peripheral blood sample of 100 to 150 mL on average was drawn into heparinised tubes. Using a panel that included CD45RO, CCR7, CD25, CD127, CD95 and CD27, naive, central memory, regulatory and stem cell-like memory CD4+ T cells were sorted on a BD FACSAria II. Every sorted population had a purity above 95%. PBMCs were separated immediately by Lymphoprep density gradient centrifugation and were stained directly, without being cultured. To minimize batch effects, samples were stained and sorted in pairs, one healthy donor with one patient per experiment. The entire isolated RNA was reverse transcribed using the High Capacity cDNA Reverse Transcription Kit, and thus expressed TCRB transcripts were sequenced. Deep immunoSEQ sequencing was applied to naive, central memory and regulatory T cell samples, giving an average of roughly 3.5 million total reads per sample. After sorted cells were lysed in RLT buffer, RNA was extracted with DNase-treated RNeasy Micro or Mini kits, with the choice depending on cell number. Each cell subset was processed on its own to prevent cross-contamination, while patient and healthy donor samples were processed together. Using the immunoSEQ multiplex PCR, TCRB sequences were amplified from cDNA into 87-bp fragments spanning the CDR3 region. The amplicons were sequenced using the Illumina HiSeq platform. The original pipeline was this. PCR bias was computationally corrected using synthetic template baselines, reads within Hamming distance 2 were collapsed, and singletons that could not be merged were discarded. Reads were aligned to IMGT to assign V, D and J genes, CDR3 length, and insertions or deletions at six rearrangement sites. Within each subset, clonotype counts were normalized to sorted cell number, after which true diversity and Gini coefficients were computed with the tcR R package. The overlap coefficient, calculated on TCRB nucleotide sequences, was used to quantify repertoire sharing. TCRdb retrieved this table from immuneACCESS and kept in-frame rearrangements only. Not all clones are present; in checked studies, unresolved V genes account for under half, and no reason is known for the remainder. D and trimming were read from the DNA, whereas the V and J calls and clone size are those reported in that table. The sample records under 400,000 clones, about 15% of which are singletons. Jointly, the top ten make up about 6.6% of the sample.

What the research found in general, with its limitations: In all four CD4+ subsets, TCRB CDR3 length was moderately but significantly shorter in type 1 diabetes patients. Naive, central memory and regulatory TCRB repertoires appeared to be more similar among patients than among healthy donors. Shorter templates might have been favored by PCR, but patient and control samples were amplified and corrected together, so both groups would have been affected equally by any skew. Patients with type 1 diabetes made fewer insertions and deleted more nucleotides at VDJ recombination sites, implying thymic rearrangement abnormalities. Only small numbers of individuals were included in the HLA sub-analyses, which left unresolved whether HLA type had any influence on TCRB rearrangement. Because cDNA rather than genomic DNA was sequenced, highly expressing activated cells could have been over-represented, although no difference in activation and CD3 levels was found between groups.

The rearrangement combines TRBV28 with TRBJ1-1, with no confident D gene call. Specimen: central memory CD4+ T cells from blood. This receptor was obtained from a man younger than 45 in good health. The DNA is TGTGCCAGCAGTTTAGGCGAAAAAGCTTTCTTT. This is translated as CASSLGEKAFF.